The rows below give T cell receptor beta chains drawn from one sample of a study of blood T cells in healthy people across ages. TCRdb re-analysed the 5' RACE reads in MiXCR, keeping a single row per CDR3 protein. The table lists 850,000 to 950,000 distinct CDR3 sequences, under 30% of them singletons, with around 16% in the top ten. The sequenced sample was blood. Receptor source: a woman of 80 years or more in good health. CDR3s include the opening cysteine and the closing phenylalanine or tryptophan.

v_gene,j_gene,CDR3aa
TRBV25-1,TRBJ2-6,CASSERLGTGANVRTF
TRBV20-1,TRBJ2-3,CSARDWSGGLGDTQYF
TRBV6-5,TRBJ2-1,CASSDRQGPYNEQFF
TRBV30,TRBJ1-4,CAGTAANEKLFF
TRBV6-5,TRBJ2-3,CASSSTGRGLSTDTQYF
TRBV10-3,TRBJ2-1,CAISRGQASNEQFF
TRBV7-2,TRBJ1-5,CASSLGDTPLPQHF
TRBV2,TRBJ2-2,CASLSGQGFGELFF
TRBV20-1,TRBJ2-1,CSAPATSGTGNEQFF
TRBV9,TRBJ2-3,CASSVDFSTDTRYF
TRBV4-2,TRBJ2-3,CASSQQADTQYF
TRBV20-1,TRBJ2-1,CSARLRLASSYNEQFF
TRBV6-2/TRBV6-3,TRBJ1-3,CASRLASGNTIYF
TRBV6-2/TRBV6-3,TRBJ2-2,CASTKQGYTGELFF
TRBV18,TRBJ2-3,CASSPGDTQYF
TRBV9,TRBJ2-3,CASSVSGSTDTQYF
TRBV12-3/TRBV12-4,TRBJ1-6,CAGTARSSYNLPLHF
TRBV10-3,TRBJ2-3,CAILDRGEADTQYF
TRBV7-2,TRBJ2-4,CASGLVSNRGGPKNIQYF
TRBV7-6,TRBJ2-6,CASSRAAGANVLTF
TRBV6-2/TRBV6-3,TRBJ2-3,CASSYLGGSTDTQYF
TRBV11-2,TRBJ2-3,CASSRLGPTDTQYF
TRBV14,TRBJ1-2,CASSQGRGRSYGYTF
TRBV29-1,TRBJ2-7,CSVGGQGARREQYF
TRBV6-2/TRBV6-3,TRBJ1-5,CASTFRQNQPQHF